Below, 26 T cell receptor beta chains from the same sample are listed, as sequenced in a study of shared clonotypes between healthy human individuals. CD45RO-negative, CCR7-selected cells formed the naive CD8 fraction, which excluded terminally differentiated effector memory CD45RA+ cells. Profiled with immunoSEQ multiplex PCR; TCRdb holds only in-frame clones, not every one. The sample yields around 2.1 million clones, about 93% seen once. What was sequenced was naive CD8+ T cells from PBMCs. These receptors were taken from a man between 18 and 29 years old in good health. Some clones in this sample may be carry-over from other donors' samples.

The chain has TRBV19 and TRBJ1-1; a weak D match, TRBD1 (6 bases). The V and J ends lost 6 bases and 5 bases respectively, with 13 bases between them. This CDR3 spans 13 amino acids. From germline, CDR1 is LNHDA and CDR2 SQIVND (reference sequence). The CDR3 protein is CASRPLGGTEAFF. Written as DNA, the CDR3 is TGTGCCAGTAGGCCCTTAGGGGGGACTGAAGCTTTCTTT.

CDR3 DNA: TGTGCCAGCAGCTTGCAGCCAAGAAGCTATGGCTACACCTTC. Residues: CASSLQPRSYGYTF. The rearrangement joins TRBV5-8 to TRBJ1-2; D call uncertain. This CDR3 comprises 14 residues. The V end was cut by 1 base, the J end by 4 bases, with 11 bases between. Germline CDR1 is SGHTS and CDR2 is YDEGEE.

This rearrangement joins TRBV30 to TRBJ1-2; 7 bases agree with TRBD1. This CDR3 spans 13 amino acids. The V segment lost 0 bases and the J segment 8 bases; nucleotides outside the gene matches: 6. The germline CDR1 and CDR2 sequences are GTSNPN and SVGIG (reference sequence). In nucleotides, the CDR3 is TGTGCCTGGAGTGTGTTACAGGGGCAAGGCTACACCTTC. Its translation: CAWSVLQGQGYTF.

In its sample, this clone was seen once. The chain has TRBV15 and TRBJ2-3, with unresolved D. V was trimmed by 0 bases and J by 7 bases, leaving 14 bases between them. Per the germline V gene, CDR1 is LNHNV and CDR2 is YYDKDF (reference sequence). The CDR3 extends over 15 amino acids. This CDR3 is CATSRDRATLNTQYF. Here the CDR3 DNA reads TGTGCCACCAGCAGAGATAGGGCCACACTAAATACGCAGTATTTT.

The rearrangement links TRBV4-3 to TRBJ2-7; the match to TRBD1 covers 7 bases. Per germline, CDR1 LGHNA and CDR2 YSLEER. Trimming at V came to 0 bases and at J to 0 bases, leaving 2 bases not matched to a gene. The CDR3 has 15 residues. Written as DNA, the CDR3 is TGCGCCAGCAGCCAAGAGGGACAGAGCTCCTACGAGCAGTACTTC. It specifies CASSQEGQSSYEQYF.

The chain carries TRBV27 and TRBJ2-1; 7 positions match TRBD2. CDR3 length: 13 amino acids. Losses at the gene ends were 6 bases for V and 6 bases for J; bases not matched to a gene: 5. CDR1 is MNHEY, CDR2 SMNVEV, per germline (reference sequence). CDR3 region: CASSRGRGNEQFF. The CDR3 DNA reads TGTGCCAGCAGCCGGGGGAGGGGCAATGAGCAGTTCTTC.

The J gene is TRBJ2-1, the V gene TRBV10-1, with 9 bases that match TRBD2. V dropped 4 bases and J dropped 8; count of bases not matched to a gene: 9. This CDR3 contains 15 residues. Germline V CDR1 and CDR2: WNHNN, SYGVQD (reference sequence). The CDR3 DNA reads TGCGCCAGCAGTGCCCGGGGCGGGAGGGCTGATGAGCAGTTCTTC. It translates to CASSARGGRADEQFF.

In nucleotides, the CDR3 is TGCACCAGCAGCCACCGACGGACTAGCGGGAGGGCCTCACCCTACAATGAGCAGTTCTTC. It specifies CTSSHRRTSGRASPYNEQFF. J is TRBJ2-1 and V is TRBV1; TRBD2 was called by the table and not checked on the DNA. TRBV1 is an annotated pseudogene. The CDR3 contains 20 residues.

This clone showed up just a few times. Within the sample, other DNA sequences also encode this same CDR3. The CDR3 DNA reads TGTGCCAGCAGTCCCCGCACAGATACGCAGTATTTT. Translation gives CASSPRTDTQYF. The chain recombines TRBV27 with TRBJ2-3, with no clear D. In germline, CDR1 is MNHEY, CDR2 SMNVEV (reference sequence). V was pared by 5 bases and J by 1 base, with 4 bases between. The CDR3 runs to 12 residues.

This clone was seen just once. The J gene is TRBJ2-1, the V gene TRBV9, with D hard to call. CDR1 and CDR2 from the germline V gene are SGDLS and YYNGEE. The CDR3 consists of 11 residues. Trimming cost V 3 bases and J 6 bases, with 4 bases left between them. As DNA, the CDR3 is TGTGCCAGCAGCGAGGCCAATGAGCAGTTCTTC. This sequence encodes CASSEANEQFF.

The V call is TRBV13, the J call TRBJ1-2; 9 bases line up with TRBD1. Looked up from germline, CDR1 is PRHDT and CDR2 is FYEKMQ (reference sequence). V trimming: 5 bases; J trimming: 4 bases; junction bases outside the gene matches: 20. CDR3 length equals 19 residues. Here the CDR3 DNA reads TGTGCCAGCAGCCCTCGTAGTTCCCTTCCGGGACAGGGAGTCTATGGCTACACCTTC. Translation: CASSPRSSLPGQGVYGYTF.

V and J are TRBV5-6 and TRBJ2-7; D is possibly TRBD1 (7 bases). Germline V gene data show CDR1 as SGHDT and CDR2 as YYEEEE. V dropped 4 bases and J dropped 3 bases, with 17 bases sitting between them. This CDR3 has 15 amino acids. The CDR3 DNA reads TGTGCCAGCAGCAGGGGGCGGACTACCATCTACGAGCAGTACTTC. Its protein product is CASSRGRTTIYEQYF.

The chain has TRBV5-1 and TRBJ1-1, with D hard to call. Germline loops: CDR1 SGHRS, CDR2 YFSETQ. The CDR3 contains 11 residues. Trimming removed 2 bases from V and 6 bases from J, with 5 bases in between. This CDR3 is CASSFNAEAFF. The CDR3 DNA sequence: TGCGCCAGCAGCTTTAATGCTGAAGCTTTCTTT. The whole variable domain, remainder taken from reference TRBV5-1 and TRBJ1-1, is KAGVTQTPRYLIKTRGQQVTLSCSPISGHRSVSWYQQTPGQGLQFLFEYFSETQRNKGNFPGRFSGRQFSNSRSEMNVSTLELGDSALYLCASSFNAEAFFGQGTRLTVV.

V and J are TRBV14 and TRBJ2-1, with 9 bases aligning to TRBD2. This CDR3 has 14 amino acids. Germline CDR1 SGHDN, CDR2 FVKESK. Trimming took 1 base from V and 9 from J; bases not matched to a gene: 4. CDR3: CASSQVSGRGEQFF. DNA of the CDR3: TGTGCCAGCAGCCAAGTTAGCGGGAGAGGTGAGCAGTTCTTC.

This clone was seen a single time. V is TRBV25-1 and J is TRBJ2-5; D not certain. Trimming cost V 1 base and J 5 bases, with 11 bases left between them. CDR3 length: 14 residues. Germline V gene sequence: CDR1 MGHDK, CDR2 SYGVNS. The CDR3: CASSELSELETQYF. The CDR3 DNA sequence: TGTGCCAGCAGTGAATTGTCGGAGTTGGAGACCCAGTACTTC. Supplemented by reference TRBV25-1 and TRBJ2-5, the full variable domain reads EADIYQTPRYLVIGTGKKITLECSQTMGHDKMYWYQQDPGMELHLIHYSYGVNSTEKGDLSSESTVSRIRTEHFPLTLESARPSHTSQYLCASSELSELETQYFGPGTRLLVL.

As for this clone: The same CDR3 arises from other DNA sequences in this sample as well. The DNA for the CDR3 is TGCGCCAGCAGCCCCGGGACTAGCGGATACGAGCAGTACTTC. Protein: CASSPGTSGYEQYF. The chain carries TRBV4-3 and TRBJ2-7; TRBD2 agrees at 11 bases. V shed 4 bases and J 4 bases; nucleotides not matched to a gene: 3. CDR1 is LGHNA, CDR2 YSLEER, per germline. The CDR3 has 14 residues.

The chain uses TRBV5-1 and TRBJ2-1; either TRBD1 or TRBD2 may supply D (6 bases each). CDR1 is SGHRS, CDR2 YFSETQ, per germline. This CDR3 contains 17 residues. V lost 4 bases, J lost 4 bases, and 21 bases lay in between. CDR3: CASSPAATQGGYNEQFF. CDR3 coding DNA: TGCGCCAGCAGCCCTGCCGCCACACAGGGAGGTTACAATGAGCAGTTCTTC.

The CDR3 DNA reads as TGTGCCAGCAGTCCAGATAGCGGACCCACCGGGGAGCTGTTTTTT. This sequence encodes CASSPDSGPTGELFF. This chain connects TRBV5-4 to TRBJ2-2; D possibly corresponds to TRBD2 (6 bases). The CDR3 covers 15 residues. Trimming shortened V by 5 bases and J by 4 bases, and 15 bases separated the two germline ends. CDR1 is SGHNT and CDR2 is YYREEE in the germline V gene (reference sequence).

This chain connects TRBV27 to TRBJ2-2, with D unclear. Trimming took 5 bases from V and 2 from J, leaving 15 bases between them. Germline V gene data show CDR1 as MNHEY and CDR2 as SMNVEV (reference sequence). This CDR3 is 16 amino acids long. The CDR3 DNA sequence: TGTGCCAGCAGTACCCTAGGGAAGCTAAACACCGGGGAGCTGTTTTTT. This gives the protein CASSTLGKLNTGELFF.

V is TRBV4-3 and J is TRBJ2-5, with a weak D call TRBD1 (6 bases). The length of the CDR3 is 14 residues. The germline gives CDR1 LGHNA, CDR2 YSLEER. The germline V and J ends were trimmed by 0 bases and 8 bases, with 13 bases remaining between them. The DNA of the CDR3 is TGCGCCAGCAGCCAAGATCTGGGGGCGAGAACCCAGTACTTC. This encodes CASSQDLGARTQYF.

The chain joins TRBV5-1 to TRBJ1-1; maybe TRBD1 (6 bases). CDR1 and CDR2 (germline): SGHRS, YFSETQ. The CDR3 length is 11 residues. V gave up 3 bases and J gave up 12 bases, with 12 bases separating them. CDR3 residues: CASSWGLFSFF. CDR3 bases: TGCGCCAGCAGCTGGGGGCTATTTTCTTTCTTT.

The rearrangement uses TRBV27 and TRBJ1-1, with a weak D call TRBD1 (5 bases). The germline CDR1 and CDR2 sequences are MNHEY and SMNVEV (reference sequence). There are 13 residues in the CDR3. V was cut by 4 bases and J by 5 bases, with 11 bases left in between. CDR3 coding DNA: TGTGCCAGCAGTTCCAGAGGGGATACTGAAGCTTTCTTT. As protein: CASSSRGDTEAFF.

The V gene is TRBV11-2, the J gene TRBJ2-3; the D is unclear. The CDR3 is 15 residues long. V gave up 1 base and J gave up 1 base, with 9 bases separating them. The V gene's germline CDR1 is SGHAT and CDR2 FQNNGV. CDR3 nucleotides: TGTGCCAGCAGCTTAGGCGCCCTCGGCACAGATACGCAGTATTTT. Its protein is CASSLGALGTDTQYF.

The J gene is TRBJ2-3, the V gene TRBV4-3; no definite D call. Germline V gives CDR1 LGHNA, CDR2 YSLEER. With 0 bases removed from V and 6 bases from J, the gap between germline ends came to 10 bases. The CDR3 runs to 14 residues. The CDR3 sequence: CASSQDSRVDTQYF. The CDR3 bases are TGCGCCAGCAGCCAAGACTCCCGGGTTGATACGCAGTATTTT.

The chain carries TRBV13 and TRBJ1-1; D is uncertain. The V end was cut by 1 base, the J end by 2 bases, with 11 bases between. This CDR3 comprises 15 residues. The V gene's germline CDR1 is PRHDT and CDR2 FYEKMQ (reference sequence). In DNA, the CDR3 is TGTGCCAGCAGCTTAGTAGGGCAGCGAAACACTGAAGCTTTCTTT. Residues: CASSLVGQRNTEAFF.

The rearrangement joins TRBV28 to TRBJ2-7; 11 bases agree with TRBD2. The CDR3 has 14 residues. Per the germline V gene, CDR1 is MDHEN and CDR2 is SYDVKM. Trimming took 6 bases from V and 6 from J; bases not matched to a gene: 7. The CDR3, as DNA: TGTGCCAGCAGCCCAGAGGGACTAGCGGTCGAGCAGTACTTC. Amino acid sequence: CASSPEGLAVEQYF.